The 29 T cell receptor beta chains below were found in one sample sequenced in a study of blood T cell repertoires in COVID-19. Sequencing was performed with immunoSEQ multiplex PCR; in TCRdb, only in-frame clones are kept and a portion is missing. The profile shows around 140,000 clones, less than 90% of them singletons. Sequences were obtained from peripheral blood. These receptors all stem from a man in his 60s with acute or convalescent COVID-19.

The chain uses TRBV7-8 and TRBJ1-4; possible D gene TRBD1, 5 bases. The CDR3 covers 13 residues. The ends were cut back, 5 bases at V and 8 bases at J, with 12 bases in the middle. Per germline, CDR1 SGHVS and CDR2 FQNEAQ. The CDR3: CASSQNRLEKLFF. The CDR3 coding sequence is TGTGCCAGCAGCCAAAACAGGCTGGAAAAACTGTTTTTT. The full variable domain, in which reference TRBV7-8 and TRBJ1-4 provide the parts outside the CDR3, is GAGVSQSPRYKVAKRGQDVALRCDPISGHVSLFWYQQALGQGPEFLTYFQNEAQLDKSGLPSDRFFAERPEGSVSTLKIQRTQQEDSAVYLCASSQNRLEKLFFGSGTQLSVL.

V gene TRBV2 combines with J gene TRBJ2-1; D uncertain. V was cut by 1 base and J by 7 bases, with 5 bases left in between. Per the germline V gene, CDR1 is SNHLY and CDR2 is FYNNEI. The CDR3 spans 12 residues. CDR3 DNA sequence: TGTGCCAGCAGTGAAGAGCCGAATGAGCAGTTCTTC. Its protein is CASSEEPNEQFF.

V is TRBV5-1 and J is TRBJ2-5; D perhaps matches TRBD2 (6 bases). CDR3 length: 15 residues. Trimming pared 0 bases from V and 2 bases from J, leaving 11 bases between. From germline, CDR1 is SGHRS and CDR2 YFSETQ. CDR3 DNA: TGCGCCAGCAGCTTGGAGGCGGGGAAACAAGAGACCCAGTACTTC. Its protein is CASSLEAGKQETQYF.

The chain couples TRBV10-3 to TRBJ2-1; 7 bases map to TRBD2. This CDR3 is built from 17 residues. With 0 bases clipped from V and 5 bases from J, the junction kept 10 bases outside the gene matches. Germline loops: CDR1 ENHRY, CDR2 SYGVKD. The CDR3 coding sequence is TGTGCCATCAGTGAGTCAAGGGCTAGCGGAGATGACAATGAGCAGTTCTTC. It translates to CAISESRASGDDNEQFF.

CDR3 in DNA: TGTGCCAGCAGCCTACAGCGGGGGGGAGCCAAAAACATTCAGTACTTC. Protein sequence: CASSLQRGGAKNIQYF. The chain has TRBV11-2 and TRBJ2-4; 10 bases map to TRBD2. Losses at the gene ends were 5 bases for V and 0 bases for J; bases not matched to a gene: 4. The CDR3 is 16 amino acids. The germline V gene has CDR1 SGHAT and CDR2 FQNNGV.

The chain carries TRBV28 and TRBJ2-5; 10 positions agree with TRBD2. The trim removed 7 bases at V and 0 bases at J, leaving 2 bases unmatched. This CDR3 is built from 14 residues. Germline values: CDR1 MDHEN, CDR2 SYDVKM. The CDR3 loop reads CASNLAGDQETQYF. The CDR3 nucleotides are TGTGCCAGCAATCTAGCGGGGGACCAAGAGACCCAGTACTTC.

This clone appeared a few times. The chain joins TRBV19 to TRBJ2-1, with D possibly TRBD2 on 6 matching bases. Deletions cut 7 bases from V and 4 bases from J, with 11 bases between. Germline V lookup: CDR1 LNHDA, CDR2 SQIVND (reference sequence). CDR3 size: 13 residues. CDR3 protein: CASTGTQYNEQFF. The CDR3 DNA reads as TGTGCCAGTACGGGGACTCAGTACAATGAGCAGTTCTTC.

This chain connects TRBV15 to TRBJ2-1; weak D call: TRBD2 (5 bases). In germline, CDR1 is LNHNV, CDR2 YYDKDF (reference sequence). The V gene lost 1 base and the J gene lost 3 bases, with 13 bases spanning the gap. The CDR3 is 16 amino acids. Written as DNA, the CDR3 is TGTGCCACCAGCAGAGGGGCACTAGTCATCTACAATGAGCAGTTCTTC. This translates into CATSRGALVIYNEQFF.

This chain links TRBV6-5 with TRBJ1-1, with 9 bases aligning to TRBD1. This CDR3 contains 14 residues. CDR1 is MNHEY and CDR2 is SVGAGI in the germline V gene. The trim removed 6 bases at V and 7 bases at J, leaving 9 bases unmatched. The CDR3 coding sequence is TGTGCCAGCAGAGTCACAGGGGGCCTCGGTGAAGCTTTCTTT. Translated, it gives CASRVTGGLGEAFF.

The rearrangement joins TRBV18 to TRBJ2-5; the match to TRBD2 covers 8 bases. Germline CDR1 KGHSH, CDR2 LQKENI. The CDR3 covers 13 residues. The V and J ends lost 5 bases and 1 base, in that order; junction bases with no gene match: 0. CDR3 region: CASSTSGQETQYF. The CDR3 bases are TGTGCCAGCTCAACTAGCGGCCAAGAGACCCAGTACTTC.

This chain links TRBV5-1 with TRBJ2-3, with D maybe TRBD1 (6 bases). CDR3 length: 15 residues. Trimming pared 4 bases from V and 0 bases from J, leaving 12 bases between. Germline values: CDR1 SGHRS, CDR2 YFSETQ. Here the CDR3 DNA reads TGCGCCAGCAGCATAGGACAGACTAGCACAGATACGCAGTATTTT. Translating it yields CASSIGQTSTDTQYF.

This chain joins TRBV5-1 and TRBJ1-1; tentatively, D is TRBD1 (5 bases). The CDR3 length is 14 residues. V gave up 0 bases and J gave up 5 bases, with 11 bases separating them. Germline CDR1 SGHRS, CDR2 YFSETQ. DNA of the CDR3: TGCGCCAGCAGCTTGGGGGGCGCGAGTACTGAAGCTTTCTTT. This codes for CASSLGGASTEAFF.

This chain connects TRBV30 to TRBJ2-7; D call uncertain. This CDR3 is built from 12 residues. Germline CDR1 and CDR2: GTSNPN and SVGIG (reference sequence). Trimming removed 8 bases at V and 5 bases at J, with 16 bases between. The CDR3 here is CAGETGTDEQYF. CDR3 DNA sequence: TGTGCCGGAGAGACGGGTACGGACGAGCAGTACTTC.

DNA of the CDR3: TGTGCCAGCAGCTCCTTTTCTCAGGGATATAATTCACCCCTCCACTTT. Translating it yields CASSSFSQGYNSPLHF. The chain recombines TRBV7-2 with TRBJ1-6, with D possibly being TRBD1 (5 bases). The CDR3 consists of 16 residues. In germline, CDR1 is SGHTA, CDR2 FQGNSA. V lost 4 bases, J lost 4 bases, and 14 bases lay in between.

This clone was counted a single time. Written as DNA, the CDR3 is TGCAGTGCCAGTGGACTAGCCACTAACACCGGGGAGCTGTTTTTT. It translates to CSASGLATNTGELFF. J is TRBJ2-2 and V is TRBV20-1, with 8 nucleotides matching TRBD2. The length of the CDR3 is 15 residues. J was trimmed by 2 bases and V by 6 bases; bases with no gene match: 8. Germline V gives CDR1 DFQATT, CDR2 SNEGSKA (reference sequence).

In the case of this clone: Other nucleotide sequences in the sample specify the same CDR3. The chain combines TRBV10-3 with TRBJ1-6; TRBD1 aligns across 9 bases. The CDR3 has 13 residues. Germline assignment: CDR1 ENHRY and CDR2 SYGVKD. With V trimmed by 6 bases and J by 7 bases, 1 base remained unmatched. CDR3 sequence reads: CAIRGTGNSPLHF. CDR3 sequence (DNA): TGTGCCATCAGGGGGACAGGGAATTCACCCCTCCACTTT.

The chain carries TRBV19 and TRBJ2-3; D might be TRBD1 (5 bases). The germline CDR1 and CDR2 sequences are LNHDA and SQIVND (reference sequence). The CDR3 consists of 16 residues. V was shortened by 4 bases and J by 2 bases, with 16 bases between the two germline ends. CDR3: CASSTRQTFYTDTQYF. CDR3 DNA sequence: TGTGCCAGTAGTACGAGACAGACTTTTTACACAGATACGCAGTATTTT.

This sequence joins TRBV24-1 and TRBJ1-1; D may be TRBD1 (6 bases). CDR3 length: 13 residues. Germline CDR1 reads KGHDR; CDR2 reads SFDVKD. With 8 bases removed from V and 1 base from J, the gap between germline ends came to 10 bases. The CDR3 sequence is CATTDRRNTEAFF. The CDR3 bases are TGTGCCACCACAGACAGGCGGAACACTGAAGCTTTCTTT.

The genes are TRBV5-1 and TRBJ1-2; possible D gene TRBD1, 5 bases. Germline V gene sequence: CDR1 SGHRS, CDR2 YFSETQ. The CDR3 contains 14 residues. Deletions cut 0 bases from V and 8 bases from J, with 14 bases between. CDR3 residues: CASSLGQGLGGYTF. The CDR3 DNA is TGCGCCAGCAGCTTGGGGCAGGGTTTGGGGGGCTACACCTTC.

The V call is TRBV24-1, the J call TRBJ2-3; 9 bases fit TRBD2. The CDR3 is made up of 16 amino acids. Germline V gives CDR1 KGHDR, CDR2 SFDVKD. Trimming at V came to 4 bases and at J to 2 bases, leaving 6 bases not matched to a gene. The CDR3 reads CATSDRTSVLTDTQYF. CDR3 in DNA: TGTGCCACCAGTGACAGGACTAGCGTCCTCACAGATACGCAGTATTTT.

The gene calls are TRBV2 and TRBJ2-2; 7 positions agree with TRBD1. Unmatched junction bases numbered 2, after V lost 4 bases and J lost 6 bases. CDR1 and CDR2 from the germline V gene are SNHLY and FYNNEI. The CDR3 runs 13 residues. The CDR3 bases are TGTGCCAGCAGTGTAGGGGGCCCCGGGGAGCTGTTTTTT. Residues: CASSVGGPGELFF.

The chain combines TRBV9 with TRBJ2-7; 9 bases fit TRBD2. Germline CDR1 and CDR2: SGDLS and YYNGEE. The J segment lost 5 bases and the V segment lost 0 bases, leaving 9 bases of the junction unmatched. This CDR3 has 16 amino acids. The CDR3 bases are TGTGCCAGCAGCGTAGGAGGCGGGAGGGCCCCCCACGAGCAGTACTTC. This encodes CASSVGGGRAPHEQYF.

The V call is TRBV19, the J call TRBJ2-1, with TRBD1 matching over 11 bases. V lost 5 bases, J lost 9 bases, and 12 bases stayed unmatched. CDR1 is LNHDA and CDR2 is SQIVND in the germline V gene (reference sequence). This CDR3 contains 16 residues. This chain's CDR3 is CASSLIGTGGLGEQFF. CDR3 nucleotides: TGTGCCAGTAGTTTAATCGGGACAGGGGGACTCGGTGAGCAGTTCTTC.

V and J are TRBV5-5 and TRBJ1-3, with D unclear. The CDR3 totals 17 residues. V lost 4 bases to trimming and J lost 1 base, with 18 bases between them. Germline lookup yields CDR1 SGHKS and CDR2 YYEKEE (reference sequence). CDR3 sequence reads: CASSSNPGLQSGNTIYF. In DNA, the CDR3 is TGTGCCAGCAGCAGTAATCCCGGTTTACAGTCTGGAAACACCATATATTTT.

This clone was detected only once. The V call is TRBV29-1, the J call TRBJ2-7; D perhaps matches TRBD1 (5 bases). The CDR3 is 13 residues long. The germline V and J ends were trimmed by 4 bases and 0 bases, with 10 bases remaining between them. Germline CDR1 reads SQVTM; CDR2 reads ANQGSEA. In DNA, the CDR3 is TGCAGCGTTGGGACACCGAGCTCCTACGAGCAGTACTTC. Translated, it gives CSVGTPSSYEQYF.

This clone was found once. The chain uses TRBV10-3 and TRBJ1-2; D is ambiguous. V shed 8 bases and J shed 5 bases, with 12 bases lying between them. CDR1 is ENHRY, CDR2 SYGVKD, per germline. The CDR3 extends over 12 amino acids. The CDR3 DNA follows: TGTGCCATCCATGAGACGGGGTATGGCTACACCTTC. The encoded protein is CAIHETGYGYTF.

V is TRBV15 and J is TRBJ1-1; maybe TRBD1 (5 bases). There are 12 residues in the CDR3. Trimming took off 1 base at V and 8 bases at J, with 8 bases between the two ends. CDR1 is LNHNV and CDR2 is YYDKDF in the germline V gene (reference sequence). The CDR3: CATSRAKGEAFF. The CDR3, as DNA: TGTGCCACCAGCAGAGCGAAGGGGGAAGCTTTCTTT.

The CDR3 DNA is TGTGCCAGCAGGTATACAGGAAACTATGGCTACACCTTC. As protein: CASRYTGNYGYTF. The rearrangement links TRBV5-5 to TRBJ1-2; D may be TRBD1 (5 bases). The CDR3 spans 13 residues. The V end was cut by 5 bases, the J end by 2 bases, with 10 bases between. Germline V gene lookup returns CDR1 SGHKS and CDR2 YYEKEE (reference sequence).

A single count supports this clone. The rearrangement uses TRBV5-5 and TRBJ2-3; D not resolved. V was clipped by 3 bases and J by 4 bases, with 9 bases between them. The CDR3 totals 13 residues. The germline gives CDR1 SGHKS, CDR2 YYEKEE (reference sequence). CDR3 coding DNA: TGTGCCAGCAGCTCCGACTCCTCAGATACGCAGTATTTT. Protein: CASSSDSSDTQYF.